This T cell receptor (delta chain) is drawn from a study of gamma-delta chains in newborns, infants, children. Study at large: Polyclonal expansion of innate γδ T cells after birth follows microbial exposure.

Germline lookup yields CDR1 GEAIGNYY and CDR2 EKD. The CDR3 runs to 19 residues. V dropped 1 base and J dropped 9 bases, with 24 bases sitting between them. With CATT, TCRdb re-called clones from the reads. The sample records approximately 6,900 delta-chain clones, more than 2% being singletons. Sequenced: blood. This TCR came from a child who was a newborn, infant or young child, either healthy, febrile or measles-vaccinated (not recorded which). The rearrangement uses TRDV2 and TRDJ3; no clear D gene. The CDR3 reads CACDTGHTGKVRGTRQMFF. As DNA, the CDR3 is TGTGCCTGTGACACGGGGCATACCGGAAAAGTCAGGGGCACCCGACAGATGTTTTTC.